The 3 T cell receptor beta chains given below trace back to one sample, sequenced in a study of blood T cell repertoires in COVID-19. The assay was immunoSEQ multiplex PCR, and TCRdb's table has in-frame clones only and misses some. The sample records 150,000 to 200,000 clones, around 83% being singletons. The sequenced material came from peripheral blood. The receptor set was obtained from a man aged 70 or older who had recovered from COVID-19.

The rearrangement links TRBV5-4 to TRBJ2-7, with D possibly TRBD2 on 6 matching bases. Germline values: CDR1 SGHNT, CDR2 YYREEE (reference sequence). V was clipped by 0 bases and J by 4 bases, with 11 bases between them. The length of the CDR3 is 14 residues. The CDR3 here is CASSLGLVGYEQYF. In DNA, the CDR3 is TGTGCCAGCAGCTTGGGACTAGTTGGGTACGAGCAGTACTTC. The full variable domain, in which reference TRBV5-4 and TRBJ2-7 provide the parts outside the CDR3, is ETGVTQSPTHLIKTRGQQVTLRCSSQSGHNTVSWYQQALGQGPQFIFQYYREEENGRGNFPPRFSGLQFPNYSSELNVNALELDDSALYLCASSLGLVGYEQYFGPGTRLTVT.

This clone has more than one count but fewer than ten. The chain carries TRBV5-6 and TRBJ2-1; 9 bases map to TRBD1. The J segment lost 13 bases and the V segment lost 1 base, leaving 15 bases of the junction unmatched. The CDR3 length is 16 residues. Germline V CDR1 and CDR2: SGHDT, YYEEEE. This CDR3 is CASSLWTGEINESQFF. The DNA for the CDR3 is TGTGCCAGCAGCTTGTGGACAGGGGAAATAAACGAATCCCAGTTCTTC.

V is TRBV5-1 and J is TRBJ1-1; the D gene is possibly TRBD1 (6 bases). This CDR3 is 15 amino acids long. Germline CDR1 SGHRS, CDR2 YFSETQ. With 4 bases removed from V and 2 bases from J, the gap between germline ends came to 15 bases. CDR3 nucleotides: TGCGCCAGCAGCACCGAGACAGGTGCTAACACTGAAGCTTTCTTT. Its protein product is CASSTETGANTEAFF.